The entry that follows covers one TCR beta chain sequence. Its antigen remains unidentified. Clones were read by immunoSEQ multiplex PCR, and TCRdb kept only the in-frame ones, dropping some. In the table there are around 980,000 clones, more than 75% of which are singletons. The data stem from a study of shared clonotypes between healthy human individuals. V trimming: 5 bases; J trimming: 4 bases; junction bases outside the gene matches: 3. CDR1 SGHNT and CDR2 YENEEA come from the germline V gene. The CDR3 is made up of 16 amino acids. Whole-study results and caveats: Rarefaction gave evidence that sorted-subset sequencing remained incomplete despite large depth.

V is TRBV11-3 and J is TRBJ2-2; 14 nucleotides align to TRBD2. This clonotype was obtained from a man between 18 and 29 years old in good health. Some clones in this sample may be carry-over from other donors' samples. The specimen was memory CD4+ T cells from PBMCs. The subset was: CD45RA-negative fraction. CDR3 nucleotides: TGTGCCAGCAGCCAAGGACTAGCGGGGGGCACCGGGGAGCTGTTTTTT. Amino acids: CASSQGLAGGTGELFF.